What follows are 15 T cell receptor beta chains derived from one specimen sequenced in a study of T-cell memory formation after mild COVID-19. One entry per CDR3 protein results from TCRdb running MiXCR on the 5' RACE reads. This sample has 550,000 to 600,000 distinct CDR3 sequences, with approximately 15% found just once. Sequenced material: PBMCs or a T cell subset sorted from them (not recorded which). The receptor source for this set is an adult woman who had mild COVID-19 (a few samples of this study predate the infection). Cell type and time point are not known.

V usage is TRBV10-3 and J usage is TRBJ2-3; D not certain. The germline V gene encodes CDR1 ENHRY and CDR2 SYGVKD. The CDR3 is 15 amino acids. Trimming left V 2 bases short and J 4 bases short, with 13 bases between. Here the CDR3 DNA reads TGTGCCATCAGTGAGCCCCCCACAAGATCAGATACGCAGTATTTT. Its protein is CAISEPPTRSDTQYF.

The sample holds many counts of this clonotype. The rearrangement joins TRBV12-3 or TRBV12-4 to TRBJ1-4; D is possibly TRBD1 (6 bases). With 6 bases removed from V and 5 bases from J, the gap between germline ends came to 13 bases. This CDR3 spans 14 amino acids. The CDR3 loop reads CASRPGQRNEKLFF. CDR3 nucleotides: TGTGCCAGCAGACCGGGACAACGGAATGAAAAACTGTTTTTT.

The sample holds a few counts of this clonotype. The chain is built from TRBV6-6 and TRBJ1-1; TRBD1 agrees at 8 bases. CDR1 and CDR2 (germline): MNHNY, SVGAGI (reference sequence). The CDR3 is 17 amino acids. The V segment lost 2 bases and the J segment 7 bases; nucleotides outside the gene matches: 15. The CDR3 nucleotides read TGTGCCAGCAGTTACCACCCCGCCCTGACAGGGGAAGTTGAAGCTTTCTTT. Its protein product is CASSYHPALTGEVEAFF.

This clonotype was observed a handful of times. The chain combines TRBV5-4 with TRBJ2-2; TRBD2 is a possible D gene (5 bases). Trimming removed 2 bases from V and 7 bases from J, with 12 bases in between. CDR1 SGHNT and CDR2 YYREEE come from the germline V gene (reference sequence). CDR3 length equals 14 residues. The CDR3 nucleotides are TGTGCCAGCAGCTTTTCCCGGGGAGACGGGGAGCTGTTTTTT. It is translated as CASSFSRGDGELFF.

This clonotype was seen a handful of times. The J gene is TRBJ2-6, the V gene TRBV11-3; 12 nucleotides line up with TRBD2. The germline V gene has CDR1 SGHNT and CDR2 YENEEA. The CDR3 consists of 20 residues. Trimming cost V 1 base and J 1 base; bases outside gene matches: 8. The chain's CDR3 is CASSLVFGLAGKSGANVLTF. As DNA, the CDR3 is TGTGCCAGCAGCTTAGTATTTGGACTAGCGGGAAAATCTGGGGCCAACGTCCTGACTTTC.

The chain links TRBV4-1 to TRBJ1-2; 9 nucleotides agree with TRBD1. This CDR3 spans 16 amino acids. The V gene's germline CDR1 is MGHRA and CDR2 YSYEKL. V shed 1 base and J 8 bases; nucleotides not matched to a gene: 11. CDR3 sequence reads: CASSQGGYRGPDGYTF. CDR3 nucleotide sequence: TGCGCCAGCAGCCAAGGAGGATACAGGGGGCCAGACGGCTACACCTTC.

The CDR3, as DNA: TGTGCCAGCTCACCACGCGACAGGACTAACTATGGCTACACCTTC. This sequence encodes CASSPRDRTNYGYTF. The chain is built from TRBV18 and TRBJ1-2; D is possibly TRBD1 (6 bases). Germline-derived CDR1 and CDR2 are KGHSH and LQKENI. The CDR3 totals 15 residues. Trimming pared 1 base from V and 0 bases from J, leaving 9 bases between. The variable domain in full, completed from reference TRBV18 and TRBJ1-2, reads NAGVMQNPRHLVRRRGQEARLRCSPMKGHSHVYWYRQLPEEGLKFMVYLQKENIIDESGMPKERFSAEFPKEGPSILRIQQVVRGDSAAYFCASSPRDRTNYGYTFGSGTRLTVV.

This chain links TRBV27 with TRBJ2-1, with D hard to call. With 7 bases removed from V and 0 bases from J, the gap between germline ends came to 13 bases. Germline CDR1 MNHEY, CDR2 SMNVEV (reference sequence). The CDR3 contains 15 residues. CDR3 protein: CASTPRWSSYNEQFF. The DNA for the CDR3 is TGTGCCAGCACTCCTAGGTGGAGCTCCTACAATGAGCAGTTCTTC.

The CDR3: CASIAQVNTEAFF. The DNA of the CDR3 is TGTGCCAGCATCGCACAGGTGAACACTGAAGCTTTCTTT. This chain links TRBV6-2 or TRBV6-3 with TRBJ1-1; possibly TRBD1 for D (5 bases). CDR1 MNHEY and CDR2 SVGEGT come from the germline V gene. The CDR3 consists of 13 residues. The ends were cut back, 7 bases at V and 0 bases at J, with 9 bases in the middle.

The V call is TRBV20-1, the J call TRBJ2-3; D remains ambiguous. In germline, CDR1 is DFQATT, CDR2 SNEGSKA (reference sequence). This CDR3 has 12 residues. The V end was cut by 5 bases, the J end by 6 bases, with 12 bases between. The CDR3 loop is CSAQSAGDTQYF. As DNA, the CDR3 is TGCAGTGCTCAATCCGCCGGGGATACGCAGTATTTT.

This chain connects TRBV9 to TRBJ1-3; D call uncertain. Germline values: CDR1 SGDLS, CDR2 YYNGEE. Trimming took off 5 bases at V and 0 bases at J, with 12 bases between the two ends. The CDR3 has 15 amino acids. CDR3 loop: CASSHGYISGNTIYF. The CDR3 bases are TGTGCCAGCAGTCACGGATACATCTCTGGAAACACCATATATTTT.

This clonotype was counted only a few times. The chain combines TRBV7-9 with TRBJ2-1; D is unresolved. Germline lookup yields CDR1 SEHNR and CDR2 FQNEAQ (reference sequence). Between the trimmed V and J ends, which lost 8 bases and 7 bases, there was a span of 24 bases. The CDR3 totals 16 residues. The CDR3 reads CASEPTPTFLANEQFF. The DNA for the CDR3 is TGTGCCAGCGAGCCTACCCCAACGTTTCTGGCAAATGAGCAGTTCTTC.

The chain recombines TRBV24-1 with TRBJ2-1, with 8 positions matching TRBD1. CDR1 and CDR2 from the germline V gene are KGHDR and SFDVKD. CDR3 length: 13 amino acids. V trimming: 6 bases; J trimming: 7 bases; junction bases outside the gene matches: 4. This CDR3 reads CATSRQGTNEQFF. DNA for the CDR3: TGTGCCACCAGTAGACAGGGGACGAATGAGCAGTTCTTC.

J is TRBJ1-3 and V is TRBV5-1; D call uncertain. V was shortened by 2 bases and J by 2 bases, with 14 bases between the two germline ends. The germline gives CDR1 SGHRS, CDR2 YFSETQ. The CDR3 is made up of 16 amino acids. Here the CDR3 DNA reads TGCGCCAGCAGCTTCGACGGCGCCGGGACTGGAAACACCATATATTTT. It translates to CASSFDGAGTGNTIYF.

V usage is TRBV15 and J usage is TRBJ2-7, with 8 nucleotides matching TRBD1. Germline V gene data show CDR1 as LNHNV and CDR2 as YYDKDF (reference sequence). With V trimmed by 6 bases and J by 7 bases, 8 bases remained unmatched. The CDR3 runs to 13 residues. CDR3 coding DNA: TGTGCCACCAGAGAGACAGGGGTTCTTGAGCAGTACTTC. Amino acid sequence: CATRETGVLEQYF.